This paragraph reports one T cell receptor beta chain. Its matching antigen is unknown. The CDR3 contains 14 residues. Germline V gene data show CDR1 as LGHNA and CDR2 as YNFKEQ. TCRdb processed the 5' RACE reads again and assigns one entry to each CDR3 protein, with no DNA. The specimen's table records about 460,000 distinct CDR3 sequences. The data stem from a study of T cells expressing NK-cell markers. Across the study: Sorted CD3+CD56+NKG2C+, CD3+CD56+NKG2C- and CD3+CD56-NKG2C+ T cells provided the TCR beta repertoires. Study-level findings and limits: These clonotypes additionally ranked first within the CD3+CD56-NKG2C+ fraction of several donors. NKG2C+ dominant clonotypes from 6 or 7 donors made up about 1.0-8% of CD8+ T cells.

V and J are TRBV4-2 and TRBJ2-5. The sample consisted of blood T cells: a sorted CD56 or NKG2C T cell subset, CD4+ or CD8+ T cells, or bulk PBMC T cells (not recorded which). The clonotype was recovered from a woman aged 45 to 65 in good health. The chain's CDR3 is CASSQDSGEETQYF.